Listed below are T cell receptor beta chains from one sample, sequenced in a study of blood T cells in healthy people across ages. Via MiXCR, TCRdb re-called the 5' RACE reads, giving one row per CDR3 protein. This table holds fewer than 750,000 distinct CDR3 sequences, over 40% found once. The sample was blood. The receptors stem from a woman older than 75 in good health. CDR3s include the opening cysteine and the closing phenylalanine or tryptophan. A D gene is named only where the DNA matches it firmly. Some rows mark clone size as missing; the rest say once, few, many or name a class of expanded clone.

j_call d_call cdr3_length clone_size v_call cdr3_aa cdr3_nt
TRBJ1-5 - 13 - TRBV28 CASTVMVGQPQHF TGTGCCAGCACCGTCATGGTCGGTCAGCCCCAGCATTTT
TRBJ2-7 TRBD1 14 few TRBV9 CASSVGQGDYEQYF TGTGCCAGCAGTGTGGGACAGGGTGATTACGAGCAGTACTTC
TRBJ2-3 - 14 - TRBV7-2 CASSRGPSTDTQYF TGTGCCAGCAGCCGGGGTCCTTCCACAGATACGCAGTATTTT
TRBJ2-3 TRBD1 14 - TRBV18 CASSRDRSPDTQYF TGTGCCAGCTCAAGGGACAGGTCCCCTGATACGCAGTATTTT
TRBJ2-7 - 15 many TRBV20-1 CSARQQETSSYEQYF TGCAGTGCTAGACAACAGGAAACCAGCTCCTACGAGCAGTACTTC
TRBJ1-2 - 14 once TRBV5-1 CASSLAAGNYGYTF TGCGCCAGCAGCTTGGCAGCGGGAAACTATGGCTACACCTTC
TRBJ2-7 TRBD1 14 - TRBV12-3/TRBV12-4 CASSTTGANNEQYF TGTGCCAGCAGTACGACAGGGGCCAACAATGAGCAGTACTTC
TRBJ2-5 TRBD1 17 - TRBV5-4 CASSPTTGQGRQETQYF TGTGCCAGCAGCCCCACAACCGGACAGGGGCGGCAAGAGACCCAGTACTTC
TRBJ1-4 TRBD1 14 - TRBV28 CASRRGGPNEKLFF TGTGCCAGCAGACGAGGGGGCCCTAATGAAAAACTGTTTTTT
TRBJ2-7 - 12 - TRBV20-1 CSASPQAYEQYF TGCAGTGCCTCGCCGCAGGCCTACGAGCAGTACTTC
TRBJ2-5 TRBD2 16 few TRBV6-1 CASSEAGAGVRETQYF TGTGCCAGCAGTGAAGCAGGAGCGGGAGTTCGGGAGACCCAGTACTTC
TRBJ1-1 - 14 - TRBV21-1 CASSKVRGNTEAFF TGTGCCAGCAGCAAAGTTAGGGGGAACACTGAAGCTTTCTTT
TRBJ2-3 TRBD1 15 - TRBV10-3 CAISDVTGKGDTQYF TGTGCCATCAGTGATGTGACAGGGAAAGGAGATACGCAGTATTTT
TRBJ1-1 TRBD1 17 - TRBV10-3 CAISESGRGRANTEAFF TGTGCCATCAGTGAGTCGGGTAGGGGGCGAGCGAACACTGAAGCTTTCTTT
TRBJ2-3 - 16 - TRBV7-2 CASSSQTSSSADTQYF TGTGCCAGCAGCTCCCAAACCTCCTCCTCCGCAGATACGCAGTATTTT
TRBJ1-2 - 13 few TRBV5-1 CASSVDIGYGYTF TGCGCCAGCAGCGTGGACATCGGCTATGGCTACACCTTC
TRBJ1-1 - 14 - TRBV5-1 CASSITGINTEAFF TGCGCCAGCAGCATAACAGGAATTAACACTGAAGCTTTCTTT
TRBJ2-7 - 14 few TRBV3-1 CASSQGSGSYEQYF TGTGCCAGCAGCCAAGGCTCCGGCTCCTACGAGCAGTACTTC
TRBJ2-5 - 12 many TRBV2 CASGTIGETQYF TGTGCCAGTGGGACCATTGGGGAGACCCAGTACTTC
TRBJ2-3 - 10 - TRBV7-9 CWTATDTQYF TGCTGGACTGCCACAGATACGCAGTATTTT
TRBJ2-7 - 14 many TRBV7-2 CASSLDVSAHEQYF TGTGCCAGCAGCTTAGATGTCAGCGCGCACGAGCAGTACTTC
TRBJ2-3 - 12 many TRBV7-9 CASSLDVDTQYF TGTGCCAGCAGCTTAGATGTAGATACGCAGTATTTT
TRBJ1-2 - 13 - TRBV20-1 CSARESGNYGYTF TGCAGTGCTCGAGAGTCGGGGAACTATGGCTACACCTTC
TRBJ2-3 TRBD2 19 - TRBV3-1 CASSRLPAGTSGRSNTQYF TGTGCCAGCAGCCGCCTTCCCGCCGGGACTAGCGGGAGGTCGAATACGCAGTATTTT
TRBJ2-5 TRBD2 16 - TRBV7-9 CASSLLTSGLSQNQYF TGTGCCAGCAGCCTTCTTACTAGCGGCCTTTCCCAAAACCAGTACTTC
TRBJ2-1 - 16 - TRBV5-1 CASSLEPGAFYNEQFF TGCGCCAGCAGCTTGGAACCGGGGGCATTCTACAATGAGCAGTTCTTC
TRBJ1-2 - 15 many TRBV20-1 CSARGRFSANYGYTF TGCAGTGCTAGAGGACGGTTCTCCGCTAACTATGGCTACACCTTC
TRBJ2-7 - 12 once TRBV20-1 CSADKATYEQYF TGCAGTGCCGACAAGGCTACCTACGAGCAGTACTTC